This T cell receptor beta chain was sequenced for a study of blood T cell repertoires in COVID-19. Study information: Samples came from the United States, Italy and Spain, spanning acute and convalescent COVID-19. In each case, the material was cDNA or gDNA derived from T cells, B-cell-depleted T cells, or PBMCs.

Trimming took 5 bases from V and 2 from J, leaving 15 bases between them. Germline V gene sequence: CDR1 SQVTM, CDR2 ANQGSEA. The CDR3 is 14 amino acids. Per the original methods: For nucleated cells, counts were estimated from reference gene primer amplification. The table came from immunoSEQ multiplex PCR; TCRdb's copy has only in-frame clones and leaves some out. V, J and clone size reflect that table, while D and trimming were determined from the DNA. The repertoire holds 130,000 or so clones, with roughly four fifths as singletons. The gene calls are TRBV29-1 and TRBJ1-1; TRBD1 is a possible D gene (6 bases). This sequence originates from a human donor in a cohort sampled during active COVID-19. The sequenced sample was peripheral blood. The CDR3 coding sequence is TGCAGCGTTAGAGTCACAGGGCGAAACACTGAAGCTTTCTTT. It is translated as CSVRVTGRNTEAFF.